The clone carrying this TCR beta chain was observed at least ten times. The antigen is not known. From 400 to 450 ng of RNA, a library with molecular barcoded alpha/delta and beta/gamma adaptors was made. TCRdb passed the reads through MiXCR, listing each CDR3 protein once. The profile covers about 93,000 distinct CDR3 sequences, with 20% to 25% appearing a single time and about 10% taken by the ten largest. These data come from a study of read filtering for tumor transcriptome and immune sequencing. Looking at the study overall: Patients were 17 male and approximately 14 female, mean age 65.9 years, range about 45 to 85. 8 or 9 patients were R-ISS I, about 16 were R-ISS II, 6 or 7 were R-ISS III. General study points: Sorted CD138-negative bone marrow cells were not purified T cells. Dropping single-read clonotypes raised IR-seq and RNA-seq shared-clonotype correlation.

The length of the CDR3 is 15 residues. The ends were cut back, 2 bases at V and 0 bases at J, with 10 bases in the middle. Germline CDR1 and CDR2: MNHEY and SVGAGI. Sequencing was done on a sample of a population of CD138-negative cells sorted from bone marrow. The chain couples TRBV6-5 to TRBJ1-1; D not resolved. The TCR was taken from a donor older than 35 with multiple myeloma. The CDR3 sequence is CASSYRQQMNTEAFF. The CDR3 DNA reads as TGTGCCAGCAGTTACCGACAACAAATGAACACTGAAGCTTTCTTT.